The following is a TCR beta chain sequence with its context. Its antigen is still unknown. The TCR beta CDR3 regions underwent amplification using RNA transcripts as the source. Initially, a first-round RT-PCR of the TCR CDR3 employed the HTBI primer set. MiXCR, run by TCRdb on the multiplex PCR reads, gives a single entry per CDR3 protein. The sample has about 360,000 distinct CDR3 sequences, around 14% seen once. Patients having uncontrolled infection, another autoimmune disease, pregnancy or lactation were not included. This sample is part of a study of T cells in Graves' hyperthyroidism and ophthalmopathy. For the study at large: Staff took peripheral blood when the initial diagnosis was made, before any treatment began.

Study results and limitations: Most thyroid clonotypes with frequency above 0.001 were detected in blood. Ophthalmopathy was distinguished from stable hyperthyroidism by 13 V-J signatures.

The sequence derives from a woman aged 18-35 years with Graves' hyperthyroidism. The specimen was blood.

The CDR3: CASRTRGDNSPLHF. The CDR3 coding sequence is TGTGCCAGCAGGACCCGGGGGGATAATTCACCCCTCCACTTT. The genes are TRBV6-7 and TRBJ1-6, with D perhaps matching TRBD1 (5 bases). TRBV6-7 has ORF status, its function being uncertain. This CDR3 has 14 amino acids. V lost 6 bases to trimming and J lost 5 bases, with 11 bases between them.